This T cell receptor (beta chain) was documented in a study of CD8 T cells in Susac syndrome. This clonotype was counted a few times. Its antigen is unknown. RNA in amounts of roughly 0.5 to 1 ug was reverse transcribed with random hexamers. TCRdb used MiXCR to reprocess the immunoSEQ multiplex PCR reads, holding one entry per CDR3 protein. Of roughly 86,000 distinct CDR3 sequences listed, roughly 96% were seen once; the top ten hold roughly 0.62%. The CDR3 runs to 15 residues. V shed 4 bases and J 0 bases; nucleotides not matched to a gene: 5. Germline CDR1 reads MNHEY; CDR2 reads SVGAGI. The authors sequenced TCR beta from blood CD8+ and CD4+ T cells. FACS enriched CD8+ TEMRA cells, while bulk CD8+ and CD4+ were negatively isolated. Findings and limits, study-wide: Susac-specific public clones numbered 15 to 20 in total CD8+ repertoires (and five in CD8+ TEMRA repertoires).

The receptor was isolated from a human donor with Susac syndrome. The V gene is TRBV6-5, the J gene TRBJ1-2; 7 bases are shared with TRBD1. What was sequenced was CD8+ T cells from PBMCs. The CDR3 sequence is CASSSRQGTNYGYTF. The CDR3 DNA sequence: TGTGCCAGCAGTTCCCGACAGGGAACTAACTATGGCTACACCTTC.